This entry lists 17 T cell receptor beta chains sequenced from one sample in a study of T cell responses to AZD1222 COVID-19 vaccine. The repertoire was sequenced with immunoSEQ multiplex PCR; TCRdb's copy has only in-frame clones and lacks some. This table holds approximately 50,000 clones, 75% to 90% found once. The source material was peripheral blood, sampled on day 0 of MenACWY control vaccination. These receptors were taken from an adult in good health.

The chain has TRBV14 and TRBJ2-2; D not resolved. There are 15 residues in the CDR3. The germline gives CDR1 SGHDN, CDR2 FVKESK. The V end lost 1 base, the J end lost 4 bases, and 10 bases lay between the germline ends. DNA of the CDR3: TGTGCCAGCAGCCAAGTGTCGCTAGGCACCGGGGAGCTGTTTTTT. It encodes CASSQVSLGTGELFF.

The rearrangement joins TRBV5-6 to TRBJ2-7; D ambiguous. Trimming pared 7 bases from V and 0 bases from J, leaving 11 bases between. Germline V gene sequence: CDR1 SGHDT, CDR2 YYEEEE. This CDR3 has 13 amino acids. CDR3 coding DNA: TGTGCCAGCGCCCCTGGGCGCTCCTACGAGCAGTACTTC. It is translated as CASAPGRSYEQYF. The full variable domain, completed using reference TRBV5-6 and TRBJ2-7, is DAGVTQSPTHLIKTRGQQVTLRCSPKSGHDTVSWYQQALGQGPQFIFQYYEEEERQRGNFPDRFSGHQFPNYSSELNVNALLLGDSALYLCASAPGRSYEQYFGPGTRLTVT.

The chain uses TRBV7-2 and TRBJ1-6, with D maybe TRBD1 (6 bases). V gave up 5 bases and J gave up 8 bases, with 19 bases separating them. In germline, CDR1 is SGHTA, CDR2 FQGNSA. This CDR3 is 16 amino acids long. CDR3 nucleotides: TGTGCCAGCAGCCTGCCGGGGGGGGGCGCGTATTCACCCCTCCACTTT. It encodes CASSLPGGGAYSPLHF.

This clone showed up just once. V is TRBV18 and J is TRBJ1-1; D unresolved. Per the germline V gene, CDR1 is KGHSH and CDR2 is LQKENI. Trimming left V 0 bases short and J 0 bases short, with 8 bases between. The CDR3 length is 15 residues. The CDR3 is CASSPPALMNTEAFF. In DNA, the CDR3 is TGTGCCAGCTCACCACCGGCCCTCATGAACACTGAAGCTTTCTTT.

CDR3 amino acids: CASSLGQLADHSGANVLTF. In nucleotides, the CDR3 is TGTGCCAGCAGCTTGGGTCAGCTAGCGGATCACTCTGGGGCCAACGTCCTGACTTTC. The chain has TRBV5-4 and TRBJ2-6; 7 positions match TRBD2. The V gene's germline CDR1 is SGHNT and CDR2 YYREEE (reference sequence). The CDR3 consists of 19 residues. J gave up 0 bases and V 0 bases, and 9 bases lay outside the gene matches.

The genes are TRBV7-2 and TRBJ1-2, with a weak D call TRBD1 (6 bases). Germline V gene lookup returns CDR1 SGHTA and CDR2 FQGNSA. With 5 bases removed from V and 2 bases from J, the gap between germline ends came to 15 bases. This CDR3 region has 15 residues. CDR3 sequence: CASSPNGGHNYGYTF. The CDR3, as DNA: TGTGCCAGCAGCCCCAACGGGGGCCACAACTATGGCTACACCTTC.

This sequence joins TRBV6-2 or TRBV6-3 and TRBJ2-7, with D possibly matching TRBD1 (6 bases). The germline V gene has CDR1 MNHEY and CDR2 SVGEGT. V was shortened by 6 bases and J by 5 bases, with 14 bases between the two germline ends. The CDR3 is 13 residues long. CDR3 amino acids: CASSNGQGNEQYF. The CDR3 nucleotides read TGTGCCAGCAGCAACGGGCAGGGGAACGAGCAGTACTTC.

V usage is TRBV15 and J usage is TRBJ2-4, with 14 bases matching TRBD2. This CDR3 contains 17 residues. CDR1 and CDR2 from the germline V gene are LNHNV and YYDKDF (reference sequence). J lost 3 bases, V lost 5 bases, and 6 bases had no gene match. CDR3 protein: CATSRLGTSGSKNIQYF. Here the CDR3 DNA reads TGTGCCACCAGCCGACTAGGGACTAGCGGGAGCAAAAACATTCAGTACTTC.

The chain has TRBV11-3 and TRBJ2-7, with D tentatively TRBD1 or TRBD2 (5 bases each). V lost 5 bases, J lost 7 bases, and 18 bases lay in between. CDR3 length equals 14 residues. CDR1 SGHNT and CDR2 YENEEA come from the germline V gene. CDR3 sequence reads: CASSRGAEPGEQYF. The DNA for the CDR3 is TGTGCCAGCAGCCGGGGCGCAGAGCCTGGGGAGCAGTACTTC.

This sequence joins TRBV11-2 and TRBJ2-1; D ambiguous. The ends were cut back, 1 base at V and 0 bases at J, with 13 bases in the middle. The CDR3 consists of 17 residues. CDR1 SGHAT and CDR2 FQNNGV come from the germline V gene. CDR3 DNA sequence: TGTGCCAGCAGCTTAGTGATGGGTAAGAGCTCCTACAATGAGCAGTTCTTC. This translates into CASSLVMGKSSYNEQFF. The full variable domain, its missing parts supplied by reference TRBV11-2 and TRBJ2-1, is EAGVAQSPRYKIIEKRQSVAFWCNPISGHATLYWYQQILGQGPKLLIQFQNNGVVDDSQLPKDRFSAERLKGVDSTLKIQPAKLEDSAVYLCASSLVMGKSSYNEQFFGPGTRLTVL.

The rearrangement links TRBV19 to TRBJ1-5; D remains ambiguous. Germline assignment: CDR1 LNHDA and CDR2 SQIVND (reference sequence). This CDR3 has 14 residues. Trimming removed 5 bases at V and 3 bases at J, with 11 bases between. The CDR3 region has the DNA TGTGCCAGTAGTCCCCCGCAGTACAATCAGCCCCAGCATTTT. It encodes CASSPPQYNQPQHF. The variable domain in full, with the rest retrieved from reference TRBV19 and TRBJ1-5, is DGGITQSPKYLFRKEGQNVTLSCEQNLNHDAMYWYRQDPGQGLRLIYYSQIVNDFQKGDIAEGYSVSREKKESFPLTVTSAQKNPTAFYLCASSPPQYNQPQHFGDGTRLSIL.

The chain links TRBV4-2 to TRBJ2-2; maybe TRBD1 (6 bases). CDR1 and CDR2 (germline): LGHNA, YNFKEQ. Between the trimmed V and J ends, which lost 1 base and 4 bases, there was a span of 13 bases. CDR3 length: 16 residues. This CDR3 is CASSQVQGGTTGELFF. As DNA, the CDR3 is TGTGCCAGCAGCCAAGTACAGGGTGGAACCACCGGGGAGCTGTTTTTT.

The chain links TRBV27 to TRBJ1-2, with D unresolved. Trimming removed 5 bases from V and 3 bases from J, with 19 bases in between. CDR1 is MNHEY and CDR2 is SMNVEV in the germline V gene (reference sequence). This CDR3 is built from 16 residues. CDR3 in DNA: TGTGCCAGCAGTCCCCGGACCCACTCAAAGGACTATGGCTACACCTTC. It is translated as CASSPRTHSKDYGYTF.

The chain uses TRBV19 and TRBJ1-5, with D possibly TRBD1 on 6 matching bases. The V and J ends lost 3 bases and 2 bases respectively, with 17 bases between them. The germline V gene has CDR1 LNHDA and CDR2 SQIVND (reference sequence). The CDR3 covers 17 residues. CDR3 DNA sequence: TGTGCCAGTAGTATGCTCGTTGGGGGGGCTGGCAATCAGCCCCAGCATTTT. This gives the protein CASSMLVGGAGNQPQHF.

In its sample, this clone was seen once. V is TRBV7-2 and J is TRBJ1-1; tentatively, D is TRBD1 (5 bases). V was clipped by 5 bases and J by 5 bases, with 18 bases between them. The length of the CDR3 is 15 residues. CDR1 and CDR2 (germline): SGHTA, FQGNSA. For the CDR3, the DNA is TGTGCCAGCAGCACTCCGGGACCTCAAGGAACTGAAGCTTTCTTT. Translating gives CASSTPGPQGTEAFF.

J is TRBJ2-6 and V is TRBV18; D perhaps matches TRBD2 (6 bases). Trimming removed 3 bases at V and 4 bases at J, with 10 bases between. The CDR3 has 15 residues. CDR1 and CDR2 (germline): KGHSH, LQKENI. This chain's CDR3 is CASSPGGKGANVLTF. CDR3 nucleotides: TGTGCCAGCTCACCTGGCGGGAAGGGGGCCAACGTCCTGACTTTC.

This sequence joins TRBV5-1 and TRBJ2-7; possible D gene TRBD2, 6 bases. The CDR3 runs to 14 residues. Trimming stripped 1 base from V and 1 base from J, with 9 bases between. The germline V gene has CDR1 SGHRS and CDR2 YFSETQ. In DNA form, the CDR3 reads TGCGCCAGCAGCTTGCAGGAGGGTTCCTACGAGCAGTACTTC. It translates to CASSLQEGSYEQYF.